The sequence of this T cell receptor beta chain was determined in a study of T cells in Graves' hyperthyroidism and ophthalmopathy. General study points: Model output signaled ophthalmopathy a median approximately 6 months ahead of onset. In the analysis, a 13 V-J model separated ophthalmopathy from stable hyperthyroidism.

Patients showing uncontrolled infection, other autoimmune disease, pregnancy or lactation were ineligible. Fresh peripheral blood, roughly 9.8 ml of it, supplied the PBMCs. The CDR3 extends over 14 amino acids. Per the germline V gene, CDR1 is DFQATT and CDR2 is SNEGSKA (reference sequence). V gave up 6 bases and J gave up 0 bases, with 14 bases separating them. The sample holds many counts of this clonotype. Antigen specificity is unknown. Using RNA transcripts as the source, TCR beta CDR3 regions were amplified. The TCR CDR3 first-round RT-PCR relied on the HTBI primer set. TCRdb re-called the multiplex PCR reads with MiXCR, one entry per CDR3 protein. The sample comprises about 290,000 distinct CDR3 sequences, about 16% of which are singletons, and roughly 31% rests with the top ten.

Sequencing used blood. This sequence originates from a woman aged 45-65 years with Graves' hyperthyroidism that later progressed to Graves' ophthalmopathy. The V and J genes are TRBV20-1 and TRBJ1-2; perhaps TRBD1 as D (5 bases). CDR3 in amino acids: CSAGGERANYGYTF. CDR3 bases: TGCAGTGCGGGGGGAGAACGAGCTAACTATGGCTACACCTTC.